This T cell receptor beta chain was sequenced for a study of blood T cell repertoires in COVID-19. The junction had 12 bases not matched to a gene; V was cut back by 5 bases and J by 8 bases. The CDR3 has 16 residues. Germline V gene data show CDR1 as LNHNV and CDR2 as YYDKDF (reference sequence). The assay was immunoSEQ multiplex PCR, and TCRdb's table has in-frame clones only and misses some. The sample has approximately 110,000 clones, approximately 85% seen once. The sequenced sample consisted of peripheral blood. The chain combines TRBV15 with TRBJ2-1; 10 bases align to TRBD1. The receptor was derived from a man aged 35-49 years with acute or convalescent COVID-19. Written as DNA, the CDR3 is TGTGCCACCAGCGGGTTCGGGACAGGGGTTGTCGATGAGCAGTTCTTC. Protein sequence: CATSGFGTGVVDEQFF.